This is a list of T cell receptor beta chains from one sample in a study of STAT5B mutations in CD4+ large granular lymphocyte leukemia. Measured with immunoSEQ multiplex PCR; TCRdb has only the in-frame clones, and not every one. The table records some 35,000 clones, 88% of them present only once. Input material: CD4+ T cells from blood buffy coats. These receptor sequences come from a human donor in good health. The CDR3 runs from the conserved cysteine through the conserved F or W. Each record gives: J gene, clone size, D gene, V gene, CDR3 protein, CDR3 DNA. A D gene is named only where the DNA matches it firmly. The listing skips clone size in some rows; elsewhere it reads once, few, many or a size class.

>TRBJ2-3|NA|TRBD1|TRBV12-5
CASGPPGTGGRDTQYF
TGTGCTAGTGGTCCCCCCGGGACAGGGGGCAGAGATACGCAGTATTTT
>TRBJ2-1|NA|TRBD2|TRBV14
CASSQAPSGSYNEQFF
TGTGCCAGCAGCCAAGCCCCTAGCGGCTCCTACAATGAGCAGTTCTTC
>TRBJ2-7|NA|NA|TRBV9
CASSGLAEGYEQYF
TGTGCCAGCAGCGGACTGGCGGAGGGCTACGAGCAGTACTTC
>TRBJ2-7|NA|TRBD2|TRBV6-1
CASMSREGYEQYF
TGTGCCAGCATGTCCAGGGAGGGCTACGAGCAGTACTTC
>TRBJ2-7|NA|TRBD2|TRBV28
CASSPPGTSSYEQYF
TGTGCCAGCAGTCCTCCCGGGACTAGCTCCTACGAGCAGTACTTC
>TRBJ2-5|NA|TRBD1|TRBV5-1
CASSLQGEGETQYF
TGCGCCAGCAGCCTACAGGGGGAAGGGGAGACCCAGTACTTC
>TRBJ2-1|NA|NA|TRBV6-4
CASSDEARNEQFF
TGTGCCAGCAGTGACGAGGCTCGGAATGAGCAGTTCTTC
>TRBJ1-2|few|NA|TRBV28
CASSLRLDRSYGYTF
TGTGCCAGCAGTTTAAGATTAGACAGGTCCTATGGCTACACCTTC
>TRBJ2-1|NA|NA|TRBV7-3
CASSPHASWVNEQFF
TGTGCCAGCAGCCCACACGCCTCCTGGGTCAATGAGCAGTTCTTC
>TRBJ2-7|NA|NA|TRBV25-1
CASRGTEATLYEQYF
TGTGCCAGCAGGGGAACGGAGGCTACACTCTACGAGCAGTACTTC
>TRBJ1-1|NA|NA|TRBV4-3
CASSQDSSGITEAFF
TGCGCCAGCAGCCAAGATTCTTCAGGGATCACTGAAGCTTTCTTT
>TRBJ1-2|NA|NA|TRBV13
CASTIGRDYGYTF
TGTGCCAGCACCATAGGTAGAGACTATGGCTACACCTTC
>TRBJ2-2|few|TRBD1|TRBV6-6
CASSYFGQGSGELFF
TGTGCCAGCAGTTACTTCGGACAGGGGAGCGGGGAGCTGTTTTTT
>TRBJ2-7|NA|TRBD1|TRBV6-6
CASLQGPSYEQYF
TGTGCCAGCCTACAGGGGCCATCCTACGAGCAGTACTTC
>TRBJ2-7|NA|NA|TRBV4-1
CASSQDRGLWYEQYF
TGCGCCAGCAGCCAAGATAGGGGTTTATGGTACGAGCAGTACTTC
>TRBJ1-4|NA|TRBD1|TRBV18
CASSPGQGAFNEKLFF
TGTGCCAGCTCACCGGGACAGGGGGCCTTTAATGAAAAACTGTTTTTT
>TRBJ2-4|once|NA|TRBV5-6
CASSLDRGQEYF
TGTGCCAGCAGCTTGGACCGAGGCCAAGAGTACTTC
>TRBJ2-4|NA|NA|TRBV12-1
CAGLGGEGAWWNIQYF
TGTGCCGGCCTCGGGGGTGAGGGGGCGTGGTGGAACATTCAGTACTTC
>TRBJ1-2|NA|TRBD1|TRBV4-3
CASSHPGTGGAYGYTF
TGCGCCAGCAGCCACCCCGGGACAGGGGGCGCGTATGGCTACACCTTC
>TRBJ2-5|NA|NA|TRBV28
CASTPLRGLGETQYF
TGTGCCAGCACTCCCCTGAGAGGTCTTGGGGAGACCCAGTACTTC
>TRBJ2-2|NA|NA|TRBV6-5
CASSYIGPGELFF
TGTGCCAGCAGTTATATAGGGCCCGGGGAGCTGTTTTTT
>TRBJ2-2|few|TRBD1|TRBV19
CASSTSLGQGSGELFF
TGTGCCAGTAGTACTAGTTTGGGACAGGGATCCGGGGAGCTGTTTTTT
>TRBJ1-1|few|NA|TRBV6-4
CASSSDWMNTEAFF
TGTGCCAGCAGCTCTGACTGGATGAACACTGAAGCTTTCTTT
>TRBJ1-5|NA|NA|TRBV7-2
CASSTPGTQPQHF
TGTGCCAGCAGTACGCCAGGGACTCAGCCCCAGCATTTT
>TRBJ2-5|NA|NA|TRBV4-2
CASSQGRAETQYF
TGTGCCAGCAGCCAGGGTAGGGCTGAGACCCAGTACTTC
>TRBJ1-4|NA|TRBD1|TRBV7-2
CASSFGQAGAREKLFF
TGTGCCAGCAGCTTCGGACAGGCGGGGGCTCGGGAAAAACTGTTTTTT
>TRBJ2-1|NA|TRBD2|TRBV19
CASSTTAGVNYNEQFF
TGTGCCAGTAGTACGACAGCGGGAGTAAACTACAATGAGCAGTTCTTC
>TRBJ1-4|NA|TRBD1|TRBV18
CASSPPGQSNEKLFF
TGTGCCAGCTCACCACCGGGACAGAGTAATGAAAAACTGTTTTTT
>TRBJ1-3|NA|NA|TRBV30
CAWSGAGSSSGNTIYF
TGTGCCTGGAGTGGGGCTGGAAGTAGCTCTGGAAACACCATATATTTT
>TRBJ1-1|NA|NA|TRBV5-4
CASSLVNNGKVYRTEAFF
TGTGCCAGCAGCTTGGTTAATAATGGGAAAGTATATAGGACTGAAGCTTTCTTT
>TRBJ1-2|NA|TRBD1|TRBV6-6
CASTKDRAGYGYTF
TGTGCCAGCACTAAGGACAGGGCAGGGTATGGCTACACCTTC
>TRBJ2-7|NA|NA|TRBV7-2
CASSLQTGHYEQYF
TGTGCCAGCAGTCTACAAACAGGGCACTACGAGCAGTACTTC
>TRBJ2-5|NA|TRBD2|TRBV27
CASSSTLAAQETQYF
TGTGCCAGCAGCTCTACACTAGCGGCCCAAGAGACCCAGTACTTC
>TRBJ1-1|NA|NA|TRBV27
CASSSPGLKTEAFF
TGTGCCAGCAGTTCACCGGGGCTAAAGACTGAAGCTTTCTTT
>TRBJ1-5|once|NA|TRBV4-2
CASSQDNAPGGQPQHF
TGTGCCAGCAGCCAAGATAATGCCCCGGGGGGGCAGCCCCAGCATTTT
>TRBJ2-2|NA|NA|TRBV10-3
CAISRATPPGELFF
TGTGCCATCAGTCGAGCAACCCCCCCCGGGGAGCTGTTTTTT
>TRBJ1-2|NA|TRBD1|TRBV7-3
CASSPARTGDGYTF
TGTGCCAGCAGTCCCGCCAGGACAGGGGATGGCTACACCTTC
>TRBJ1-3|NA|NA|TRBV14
CASSLKRGFSGNTIYF
TGTGCCAGCAGCCTTAAAAGGGGCTTCTCTGGAAACACCATATATTTT
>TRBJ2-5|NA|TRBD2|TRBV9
CASSVGGGRETQYF
TGTGCCAGCAGCGTAGGCGGGGGTCGAGAGACCCAGTACTTC
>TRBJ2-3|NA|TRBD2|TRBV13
CASSLPAGGGFTDTQYF
TGTGCCAGCAGCCTACCAGCGGGAGGGGGGTTCACAGATACGCAGTATTTT
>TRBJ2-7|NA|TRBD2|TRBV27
CASSLWTSGDFGQYF
TGTGCCAGCAGTCTCTGGACTAGCGGGGACTTCGGGCAGTACTTC
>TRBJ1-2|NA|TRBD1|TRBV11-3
CASSLTGGYGYTF
TGTGCCAGCAGCTTAACAGGGGGCTATGGCTACACCTTC
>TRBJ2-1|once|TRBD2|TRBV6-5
CASSYGGTSGSYEQFF
TGTGCCAGCAGTTACGGGGGGACTAGCGGGAGTTATGAGCAGTTCTTC
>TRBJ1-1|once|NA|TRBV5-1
CASSFARAGFTEAFF
TGCGCCAGCAGTTTCGCCCGAGCGGGCTTCACTGAAGCTTTCTTT
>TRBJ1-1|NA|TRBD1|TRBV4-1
CASSQSRDRDTNTEAFF
TGCGCCAGCAGCCAGTCGAGGGACAGGGATACGAACACTGAAGCTTTCTTT
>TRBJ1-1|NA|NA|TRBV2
CASSSFEGTEAFF
TGTGCCAGCAGCTCATTCGAAGGCACTGAAGCTTTCTTT
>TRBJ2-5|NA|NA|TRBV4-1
CASRPGVFGQETQYF
TGCGCCAGCAGGCCAGGGGTCTTTGGCCAAGAGACCCAGTACTTC
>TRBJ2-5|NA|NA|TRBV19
CASSRDLETQYF
TGTGCCAGTAGTCGGGACTTAGAGACCCAGTACTTC
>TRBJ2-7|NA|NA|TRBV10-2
CASSGMGLRQYF
TGCGCCAGCAGTGGGATGGGGTTGAGGCAGTACTTC
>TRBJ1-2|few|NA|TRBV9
CASSVVAYGYTF
TGTGCCAGCAGCGTTGTAGCCTATGGCTACACCTTC
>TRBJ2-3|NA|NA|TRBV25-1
CASSEAAPDTQYF
TGTGCCAGCAGTGAGGCAGCTCCAGATACGCAGTATTTT
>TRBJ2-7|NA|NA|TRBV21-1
CARPDSYPGEQYF
TGTGCCAGGCCGGACTCCTATCCAGGGGAGCAGTACTTC
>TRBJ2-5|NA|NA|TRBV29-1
CSVDGIETQYF
TGCAGCGTAGACGGGATAGAGACCCAGTACTTC
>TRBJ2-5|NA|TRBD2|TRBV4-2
CASSLQVAGVQETQYF
TGTGCCAGCAGCTTACAAGTAGCGGGAGTCCAAGAGACCCAGTACTTC
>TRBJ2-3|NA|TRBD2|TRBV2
CASPSGRGTDTQYF
TGTGCCAGCCCTAGCGGGAGGGGCACAGATACGCAGTATTTT
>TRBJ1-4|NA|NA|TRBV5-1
CASSLEQNEKLFF
TGCGCCAGCAGCTTGGAACAGAATGAAAAACTGTTTTTT